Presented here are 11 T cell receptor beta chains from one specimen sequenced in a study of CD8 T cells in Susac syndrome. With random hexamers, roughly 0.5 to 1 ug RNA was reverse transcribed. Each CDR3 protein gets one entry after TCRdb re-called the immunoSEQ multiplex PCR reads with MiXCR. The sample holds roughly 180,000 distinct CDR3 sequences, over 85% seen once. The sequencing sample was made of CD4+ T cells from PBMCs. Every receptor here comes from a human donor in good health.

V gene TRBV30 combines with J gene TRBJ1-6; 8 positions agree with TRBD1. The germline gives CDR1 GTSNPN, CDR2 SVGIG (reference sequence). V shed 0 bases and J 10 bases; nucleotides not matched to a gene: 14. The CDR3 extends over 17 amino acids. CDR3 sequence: CAWSVKKAGQVGSPLHF. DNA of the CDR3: TGTGCCTGGAGTGTCAAAAAGGCGGGACAGGTGGGATCACCCCTCCACTTT.

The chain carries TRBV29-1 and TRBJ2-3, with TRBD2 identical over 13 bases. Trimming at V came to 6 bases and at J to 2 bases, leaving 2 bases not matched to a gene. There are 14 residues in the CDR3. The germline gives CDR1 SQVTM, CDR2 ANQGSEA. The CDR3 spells CSVGLAGTTDTQYF. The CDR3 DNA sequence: TGCAGCGTGGGACTAGCGGGGACCACAGATACGCAGTATTTT.

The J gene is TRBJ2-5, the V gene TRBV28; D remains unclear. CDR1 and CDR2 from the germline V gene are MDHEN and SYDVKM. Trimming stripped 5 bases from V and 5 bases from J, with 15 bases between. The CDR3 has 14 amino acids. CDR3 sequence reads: CASSPFYPKETQYF. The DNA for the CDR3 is TGTGCCAGCAGTCCTTTCTACCCAAAGGAGACCCAGTACTTC.

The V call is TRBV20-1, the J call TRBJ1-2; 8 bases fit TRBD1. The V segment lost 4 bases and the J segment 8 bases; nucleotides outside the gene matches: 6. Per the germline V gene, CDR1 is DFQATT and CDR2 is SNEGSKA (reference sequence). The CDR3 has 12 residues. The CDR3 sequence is CSATGTGIGYTF. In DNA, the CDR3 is TGCAGTGCTACAGGGACAGGAATCGGCTACACCTTC.

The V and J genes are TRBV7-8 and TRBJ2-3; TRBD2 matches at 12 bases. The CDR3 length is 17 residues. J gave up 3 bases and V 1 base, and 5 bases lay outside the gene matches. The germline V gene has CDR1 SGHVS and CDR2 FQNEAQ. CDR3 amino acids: CASSLVLAGGGTDTQYF. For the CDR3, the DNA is TGTGCCAGCAGCTTAGTACTAGCGGGGGGCGGGACAGATACGCAGTATTTT.

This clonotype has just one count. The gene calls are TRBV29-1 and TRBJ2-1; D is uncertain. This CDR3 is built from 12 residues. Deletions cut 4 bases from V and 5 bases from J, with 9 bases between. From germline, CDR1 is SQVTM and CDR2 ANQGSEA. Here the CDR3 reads CSVVRSHNEQFF. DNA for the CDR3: TGCAGCGTTGTACGGAGTCACAATGAGCAGTTCTTC.

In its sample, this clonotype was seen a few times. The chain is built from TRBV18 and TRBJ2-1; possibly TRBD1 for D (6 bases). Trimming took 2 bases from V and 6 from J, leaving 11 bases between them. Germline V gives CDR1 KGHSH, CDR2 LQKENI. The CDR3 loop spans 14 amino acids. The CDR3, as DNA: TGTGCCAGCTCACCAACAGGGTTGAGCAATGAGCAGTTCTTC. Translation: CASSPTGLSNEQFF.

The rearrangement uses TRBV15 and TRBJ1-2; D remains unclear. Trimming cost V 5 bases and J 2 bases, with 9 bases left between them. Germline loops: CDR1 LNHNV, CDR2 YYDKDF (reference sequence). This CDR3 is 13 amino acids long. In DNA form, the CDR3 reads TGTGCCACCAGCCTTGCCGGCAACTATGGCTACACCTTC. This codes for CATSLAGNYGYTF.

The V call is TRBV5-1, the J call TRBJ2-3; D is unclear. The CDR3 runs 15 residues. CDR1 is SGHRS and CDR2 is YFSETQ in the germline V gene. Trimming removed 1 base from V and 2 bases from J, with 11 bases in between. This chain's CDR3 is CASSLSPADTDTQYF. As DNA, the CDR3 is TGCGCCAGCAGCTTGTCCCCAGCAGACACAGATACGCAGTATTTT.

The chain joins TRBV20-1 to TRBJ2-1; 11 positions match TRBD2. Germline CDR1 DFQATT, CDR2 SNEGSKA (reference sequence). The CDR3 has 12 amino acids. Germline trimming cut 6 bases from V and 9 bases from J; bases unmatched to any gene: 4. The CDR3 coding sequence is TGCAGTGCCAGAACTAGCGGGGGTGAGCAGTTCTTC. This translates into CSARTSGGEQFF.

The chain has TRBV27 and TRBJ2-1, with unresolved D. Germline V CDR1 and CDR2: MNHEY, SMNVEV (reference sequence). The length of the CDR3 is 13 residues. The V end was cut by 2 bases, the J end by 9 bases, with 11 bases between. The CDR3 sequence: CASSLQVIGEQFF. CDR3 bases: TGTGCCAGCAGTTTACAGGTAATTGGTGAGCAGTTCTTC.